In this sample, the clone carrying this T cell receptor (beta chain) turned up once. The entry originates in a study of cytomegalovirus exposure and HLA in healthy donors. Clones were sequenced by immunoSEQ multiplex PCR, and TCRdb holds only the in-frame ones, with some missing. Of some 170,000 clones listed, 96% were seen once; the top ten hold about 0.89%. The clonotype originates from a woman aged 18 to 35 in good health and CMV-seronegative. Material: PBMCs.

DNA of the CDR3: TGTGCCAGCAGCTTAGGAGCGGGCGTGTACAATGAGCAGTTCTTC. Its translation is CASSLGAGVYNEQFF. J is TRBJ2-1 and V is TRBV7-2, with D possibly being TRBD2 (6 bases). This CDR3 is built from 15 residues. V was shortened by 1 base and J by 4 bases, with 11 bases between the two germline ends. The germline gives CDR1 SGHTA, CDR2 FQGNSA.